The T cell receptor (beta chain) described here comes from a study of OX40 agonist ivuxolimab in advanced cancers. Study details: Patients took ivuxolimab, an agonistic anti-OX40 (CD134) antibody. General study results and limits: At 0.1 to 3.0 mg/kg and by week 6, clonal expansion occurred in CD4+ and CD8+ blood T cells.

About this clone: Antigen specificity is unknown.

The V and J ends lost 2 bases and 5 bases respectively, with 13 bases between them. In germline, CDR1 is PRHDT, CDR2 FYEKMQ (reference sequence). CDR3 length equals 14 residues. Clones were sequenced by immunoSEQ multiplex PCR, and TCRdb holds only the in-frame ones, with some missing. The repertoire holds fewer than 15,000 clones, with around 83% as singletons. The chain employs TRBV13 and TRBJ2-7; D possibly corresponds to TRBD1 (5 bases). The sample consisted of CD4+ or CD8+ T cells sorted from blood, taken in a trial of the OX40 agonist ivuxolimab. The origin of this receptor is an adult with an advanced solid tumor such as melanoma, head and neck, liver or kidney cancer. The CDR3 spells CASSLSRVFNEQYF. The CDR3 DNA reads as TGTGCCAGCAGCTTATCCAGGGTTTTTAACGAGCAGTACTTC.